The clone carrying this TCR beta chain was picked up one time. The source of the sample is a study of shared T cell receptors in the human thymus. Generated by immunoSEQ multiplex PCR, the TCRdb table keeps only in-frame clones and is missing some. The table has more than 550,000 clones, 80% to 90% seen once. The sample was also linked to a second study, of human thymus T cells. This second study says: Thymus specimens were resections from corrective heart surgery. Repertoires from thymus and blood appeared to show biased V and J gene usage. Thymic TCR repertoires of unrelated people reportedly overlapped highly.

Material for sequencing was thymocytes. The TCR sequence derives from a girl under three years old with a congenital heart defect.

The CDR3 DNA sequence: TGTGCCAGCAGCTTAGATTGGGGCGGATATGGCTACACCTTC. It is translated as CASSLDWGGYGYTF. The chain carries TRBV7-2 and TRBJ1-2; weak D call: TRBD1 (5 bases). CDR1 SGHTA and CDR2 FQGNSA come from the germline V gene. The CDR3 has 14 amino acids. V was pared by 1 base and J by 5 bases, with 11 bases between.